A selection of T cell receptor beta chains follows, all from one sample in a study of human T cells and chemical hapten exposure. MiXCR, applied by TCRdb to the RACE reads, yields one record per CDR3 protein. The data contain about 380,000 distinct CDR3 sequences, 5.1% of them singletons. The sample here was whole blood, taken in connection with sensitization to the hapten diphenylcyclopropenone (DPC). The source is a woman aged 45 to 65 with alopecia areata. Some clones in this sample may be carry-over from other donors' samples. Each CDR3 is given with its conserved first and last residue. The D gene is left open where the match is weak. Clone size appears in some rows only: once, few, many, or a class for an expanded clone.

size,length,V,J,D,DNA,CDR3
many,12,TRBV29-1,TRBJ1-1,TRBD1,TGCAGCGTTGAAGGGACAGGGACTGAAGCTTTCTTT,CSVEGTGTEAFF
many,12,TRBV10-2,TRBJ2-3,NA,TGCGCCAGCAGTGAGTTCACAGATACGCAGTATTTT,CASSEFTDTQYF
many,13,TRBV29-1,TRBJ2-7,TRBD2,TGCAGCGTCGAAGGGACTAACTCCTACGAGCAGTACTTC,CSVEGTNSYEQYF
few,15,TRBV27,TRBJ2-3,NA,TGTGCCAGCACCCGCATAATAGGTGGCACAGATACGCAGTATTTT,CASTRIIGGTDTQYF
NA,16,TRBV11-2,TRBJ2-1,NA,TGTGCCAGCAGCTTAGAATGGGGTGGCAACTACAATGAGCAGTTCTTC,CASSLEWGGNYNEQFF
NA,13,TRBV29-1,TRBJ2-2,NA,TGCAGCTTCCGCGACGGGACGACCGGGGAGCTGTTTTTT,CSFRDGTTGELFF
many,12,TRBV29-1,TRBJ2-1,NA,TGCAGCTTTGAGGGGGACTACAATGAGCAGTTCTTC,CSFEGDYNEQFF
NA,15,TRBV7-9,TRBJ2-3,NA,TGTGCCAGCAGCCCCCCAGGGGGGTATGGAGATACGCAGTATTTT,CASSPPGGYGDTQYF
many,17,TRBV7-2,TRBJ2-1,TRBD2,TGTGCCAGCAGCTTAGATGGTGGCGGGAGCTCCTACAATGAGCAGTTCTTC,CASSLDGGGSSYNEQFF
many,15,TRBV29-1,TRBJ2-6,NA,TGCAGCGTTCATGCGGGCGCGGCTGGGGCCAACGTCCTGACTTTC,CSVHAGAAGANVLTF
few,13,TRBV12-3/TRBV12-4,TRBJ2-3,TRBD1,TGTGCCAGCTCGGGGCAACAGGGGGATACGCAGTATTTT,CASSGQQGDTQYF
many,16,TRBV29-1,TRBJ2-3,NA,TGCAGCGTTGAAGACCCCACGACTATGGAGTTGGGTACGCAGTATTTT,CSVEDPTTMELGTQYF
few,15,TRBV12-3/TRBV12-4,TRBJ1-4,TRBD1,TGTGCCAGCAGCTCTTCCGACAGGGGGCTTGAAAAACTGTTTTTT,CASSSSDRGLEKLFF
many,15,TRBV20-1,TRBJ2-1,TRBD2,TGCAGTGCTACACATAGCGGGCAGACCTACAATGAGCAGTTCTTC,CSATHSGQTYNEQFF
many,15,TRBV6-2/TRBV6-3,TRBJ2-3,NA,TGTGCCAGCAGATTTGGCCATGTCTACACAGATACGCAGTATTTT,CASRFGHVYTDTQYF
many,13,TRBV20-1,TRBJ2-7,TRBD1,TGCAGTGCTGCCCGGGACAGGGGGTACGAGCAGTACTTC,CSAARDRGYEQYF
few,17,TRBV5-1,TRBJ2-5,TRBD2,TGCGCCAGCAGCCTACACGGGACTAGCGGGAGAGTCGGGACCCAGTACTTC,CASSLHGTSGRVGTQYF
many,15,TRBV6-2/TRBV6-3,TRBJ2-2,NA,TGTGCCAGCAAAAAGGGGAGCCGTAGGACCGGGGAGCTGTTTTTT,CASKKGSRRTGELFF
many,14,TRBV3-1,TRBJ2-5,NA,TGTGCCAGCAGCCAATACGGGGGTCAAGAGACCCAGTACTTC,CASSQYGGQETQYF
many,14,TRBV10-2,TRBJ2-5,NA,TGCGCCAGCAAAAGGGACGCCCGCCAAGAGACCCAGTACTTC,CASKRDARQETQYF
NA,17,TRBV5-1,TRBJ2-5,TRBD1,TGCGCCAGCAGCTTGTCGACAGGGGGCGCGGGAGGTGAGACCCAGTACTTC,CASSLSTGGAGGETQYF
many,15,TRBV24-1,TRBJ1-6,NA,TGTGCCACCGGCCTGGATTTAGTTTATAATTCACCCCTCCACTTT,CATGLDLVYNSPLHF
many,17,TRBV3-1,TRBJ2-2,NA,TGTGCCAGCAGCCAAACATCCCTCGGGGCGGTCACCGGGGAGCTGTTTTTT,CASSQTSLGAVTGELFF
many,17,TRBV18,TRBJ2-3,TRBD2,TGTGCCAGCTCACCCTTCACCCAGCGGGAAAGAACAGATACGCAGTATTTT,CASSPFTQRERTDTQYF
many,12,TRBV14,TRBJ1-4,NA,TGTGCCAGCAGCCAGACAGAGACTAAACTGTTTTTT,CASSQTETKLFF
many,15,TRBV4-2,TRBJ2-1,NA,TGTGCCAGCAGCCAAGACCTAAGCTCCTACAATGAGCAGTTCTTC,CASSQDLSSYNEQFF
many,18,TRBV7-9,TRBJ2-1,TRBD2,TGTGCCAGCAGCCTACCACCCAGACTAGCGGGAGGACACAATGAGCAGTTCTTC,CASSLPPRLAGGHNEQFF
many,19,TRBV5-6,TRBJ2-1,TRBD2,TGTGCCAGCAGCCCCCTACTCGCGGGAGGGCCCCTCTCCTACAATGAGCAGTTCTTC,CASSPLLAGGPLSYNEQFF
many,14,TRBV28,TRBJ1-1,NA,TGTGCCAGCAGTCCAGGGGCCACGAACACTGAAGCTTTCTTT,CASSPGATNTEAFF
many,14,TRBV20-1,TRBJ2-7,NA,TGCAGTGCTCTAACAGGAGGTACCGGGGACGAGCAGTACTTC,CSALTGGTGDEQYF
few,16,TRBV29-1,TRBJ2-6,TRBD2,TGCAGCGCCCGGACTAGCGGGAACTCTGGGGCCAACGTCCTGACTTTC,CSARTSGNSGANVLTF
many,14,TRBV2,TRBJ2-4,TRBD1,TGTGCCAGCACCTTCGACAGGGCCACAAACATTCAGTACTTC,CASTFDRATNIQYF
few,13,TRBV6-5,TRBJ1-2,NA,TGTGCCAGCAGCTTGGATTTTACCCGAGGCTACACCTTC,CASSLDFTRGYTF
NA,13,TRBV7-2,TRBJ2-6,TRBD1,TGTGCCAGCAGTTCCCGGGACAGTGTAGTCCTGACTTTC,CASSSRDSVVLTF
NA,16,TRBV11-2,TRBJ2-4,TRBD2,TGTGCCAGCAGCCTAGAGGGACTAGCGGGAGTGAACATTCAGTACTTC,CASSLEGLAGVNIQYF
NA,13,TRBV29-1,TRBJ1-1,NA,TGCAGCCCCGGGGCATATAAAGGCACTGAAGCTTTCTTT,CSPGAYKGTEAFF
many,14,TRBV10-3,TRBJ2-7,TRBD2,TGTGCCATCAGTGAAACTAGCGTGAACTACGAGCAGTACTTC,CAISETSVNYEQYF
many,14,TRBV5-1,TRBJ2-1,TRBD2,TGCGCCACCTCTCGGCTAGCGGGCGTCAATGAGCAGTTCTTC,CATSRLAGVNEQFF
few,13,TRBV29-1,TRBJ1-2,NA,TGCAGCGTTGAAGCGGACAGAGGCTATGGCTACACCTTC,CSVEADRGYGYTF
many,12,TRBV24-1,TRBJ2-3,NA,TGTGCCACCAGTGCCAGCACAGATACGCAGTATTTT,CATSASTDTQYF
few,13,TRBV30,TRBJ1-5,NA,TGTGCCTGGGCCGACGGGGACAATCAGCCCCAGCATTTT,CAWADGDNQPQHF
NA,12,TRBV7-2,TRBJ2-1,NA,TGTGCCAGCAGCTTGGATCGGAATGAGCAGTTCTTC,CASSLDRNEQFF
many,13,TRBV20-1,TRBJ1-2,NA,TGCAGTGCTCTGGGGGCCGACCGGCTCGGCTACACCTTC,CSALGADRLGYTF
many,11,TRBV7-2,TRBJ1-5,TRBD1,TGTGCCAGCAGTTCAGGGACAGCCCAGCATTTT,CASSSGTAQHF
many,12,TRBV10-3,TRBJ1-5,NA,TGTGCCATCAGTGAGTCCCGCCAGCCCCAGCATTTT,CAISESRQPQHF
few,14,TRBV5-1,TRBJ2-2,NA,TGCGCCAGCAGCATGAGGCCGCAAGGCGGGGAGCTGTTTTTT,CASSMRPQGGELFF
many,17,TRBV10-3,TRBJ2-6,TRBD1,TGTGCCATCAGGCCGGGACAGATAACATCTGGGGCCAACGTCCTGACTTTC,CAIRPGQITSGANVLTF
many,15,TRBV29-1,TRBJ1-1,TRBD1,TGCAGCGTTGAAGATCGAGGGGGACAGGGGACTGAAGCTTTCTTT,CSVEDRGGQGTEAFF